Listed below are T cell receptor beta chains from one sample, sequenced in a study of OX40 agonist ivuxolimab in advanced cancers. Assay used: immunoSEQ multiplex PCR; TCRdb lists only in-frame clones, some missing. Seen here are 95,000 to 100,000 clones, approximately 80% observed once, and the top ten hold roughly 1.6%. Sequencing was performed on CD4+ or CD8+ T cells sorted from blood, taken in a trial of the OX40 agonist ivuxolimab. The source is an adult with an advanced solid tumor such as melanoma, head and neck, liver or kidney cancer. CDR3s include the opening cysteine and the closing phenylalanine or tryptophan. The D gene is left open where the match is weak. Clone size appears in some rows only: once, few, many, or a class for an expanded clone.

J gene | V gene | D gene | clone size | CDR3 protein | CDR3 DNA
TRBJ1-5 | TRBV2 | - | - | CASSDPDQPQHF | TGTGCCAGCAGTGACCCGGATCAGCCCCAGCATTTT
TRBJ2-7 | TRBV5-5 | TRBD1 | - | CASSTGQGPYEQYF | TGTGCCAGCAGCACGGGACAGGGGCCCTACGAGCAGTACTTC
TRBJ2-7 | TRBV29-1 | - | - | CSVVGSYERYF | TGCAGCGTTGTTGGCTCCTACGAGCGGTACTTC
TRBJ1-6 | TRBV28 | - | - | CASTTTNSPLHF | TGTGCCAGCACGACTACTAATTCACCCCTCCACTTT
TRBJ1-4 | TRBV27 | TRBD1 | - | CASTMFGTGGEKLFF | TGTGCCAGCACCATGTTTGGGACAGGGGGGGAAAAACTGTTTTTT
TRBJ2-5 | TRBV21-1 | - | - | CASSNRDRVKETQYF | TGTGCCAGCAGCAACCGGGACAGGGTGAAGGAGACCCAGTACTTC
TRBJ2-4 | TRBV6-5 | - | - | CASTRTGRQNIQYF | TGTGCCAGCACCCGAACGGGGAGGCAAAACATTCAGTACTTC
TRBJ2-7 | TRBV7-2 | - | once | CASSLGSSSEQYF | TGTGCCAGCAGCTTAGGGTCCTCCAGCGAGCAGTACTTC
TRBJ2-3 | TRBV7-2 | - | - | CASNLDRDTQYF | TGTGCCAGCAACCTAGACAGAGATACGCAGTATTTT
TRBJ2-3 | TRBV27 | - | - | CASSLSWLAVSDTQYF | TGTGCCAGCAGTTTATCGTGGTTGGCGGTCTCAGATACGCAGTATTTT
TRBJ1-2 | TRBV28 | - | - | CASSHARGIYYGYTF | TGTGCCAGCAGTCATGCAAGGGGAATTTACTATGGCTACACCTTC
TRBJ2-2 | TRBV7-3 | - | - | CASSYLGGGQTGELFF | TGTGCCAGCAGCTACCTCGGCGGGGGACAGACCGGGGAGCTGTTTTTT
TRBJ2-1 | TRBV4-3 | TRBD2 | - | CASSQDIIRGRAPEQFF | TGCGCCAGCAGCCAAGATATAATTCGCGGGAGGGCCCCCGAGCAGTTCTTC
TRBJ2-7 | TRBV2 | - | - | CASSLTYEQYF | TGTGCCAGCAGTCTCACCTACGAGCAGTACTTC